This T cell receptor (beta chain) was sequenced in a study of T-cell reconstitution after alpha-beta-depleted transplantation in children. The CDR3 spans 14 residues. The V gene's germline CDR1 is SGHVS and CDR2 FNYEAQ. V shed 1 base and J shed 8 bases, with 12 bases lying between them. Remarks on this clonotype: Its specificity is unknown.

Study observations and caveats: Elevated TCRbeta diversity at day 60 was traced, in some patients, to surviving recipient T cells and thymic progenitors. It was newly produced T cells that mostly accounted for T-cell counts and diversity one year after transplant.

Library preparation (for TCRbeta) was performed with unique molecular identifiers. MiXCR, applied by TCRdb to the PCR reads, yields one record per CDR3 protein. The repertoire holds a few hundred thousand distinct CDR3 sequences, with 6.5% to 9% as singletons. The specimen was peripheral blood, collected 360 days after TCRalphabeta/CD19-depleted stem cell transplant. The source is a female patient between 2 and 10 years old who had a stem cell transplant for Fanconi anemia, so the T cells may come from the graft donor. The rearrangement joins TRBV7-6 to TRBJ2-1, with D perhaps matching TRBD1 (6 bases). CDR3 sequence: CASSLGHRADEQFF. The CDR3 bases are TGTGCCAGCAGCTTAGGGCACAGGGCGGATGAGCAGTTCTTC.